This T cell receptor beta chain was captured in a study of blood T cell repertoires in COVID-19. Study details: The analysed material was cDNA or gDNA that came from T cells, B-cell-depleted T cells, or PBMCs.

The CDR3 is 13 residues long. Trimming at V came to 8 bases and at J to 4 bases, leaving 5 bases not matched to a gene. Germline lookup yields CDR1 KGHSH and CDR2 LQKENI. The authors' processing: It was from reference gene primer amplification that nucleated cell counts were estimated. The repertoire was sequenced with immunoSEQ multiplex PCR; TCRdb's copy has only in-frame clones and lacks some. V, J and clone size derive from that table, while D and trimming were established from the DNA sequence. This table has around 35,000 clones, about 89% appearing once. This sequence was found in a human donor in a cohort sampled during active COVID-19. Sequencing input: peripheral blood. The rearrangement joins TRBV18 to TRBJ2-1; 7 nucleotides agree with TRBD1. The CDR3 sequence: CASRRQGYNEQFF. In nucleotides, the CDR3 is TGTGCCAGCCGCCGACAGGGATACAATGAGCAGTTCTTC.